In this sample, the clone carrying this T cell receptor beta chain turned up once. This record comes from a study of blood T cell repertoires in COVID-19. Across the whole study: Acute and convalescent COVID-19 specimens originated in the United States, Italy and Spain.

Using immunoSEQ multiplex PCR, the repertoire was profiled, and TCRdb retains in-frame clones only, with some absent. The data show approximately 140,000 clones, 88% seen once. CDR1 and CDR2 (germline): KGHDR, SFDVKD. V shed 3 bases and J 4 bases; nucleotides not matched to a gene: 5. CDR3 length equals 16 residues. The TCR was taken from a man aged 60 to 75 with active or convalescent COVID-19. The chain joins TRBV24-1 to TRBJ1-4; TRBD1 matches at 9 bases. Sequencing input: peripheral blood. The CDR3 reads CATSDGQGRDNEKLFF. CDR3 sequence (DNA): TGTGCCACCAGTGATGGACAGGGGAGGGATAATGAAAAACTGTTTTTT.